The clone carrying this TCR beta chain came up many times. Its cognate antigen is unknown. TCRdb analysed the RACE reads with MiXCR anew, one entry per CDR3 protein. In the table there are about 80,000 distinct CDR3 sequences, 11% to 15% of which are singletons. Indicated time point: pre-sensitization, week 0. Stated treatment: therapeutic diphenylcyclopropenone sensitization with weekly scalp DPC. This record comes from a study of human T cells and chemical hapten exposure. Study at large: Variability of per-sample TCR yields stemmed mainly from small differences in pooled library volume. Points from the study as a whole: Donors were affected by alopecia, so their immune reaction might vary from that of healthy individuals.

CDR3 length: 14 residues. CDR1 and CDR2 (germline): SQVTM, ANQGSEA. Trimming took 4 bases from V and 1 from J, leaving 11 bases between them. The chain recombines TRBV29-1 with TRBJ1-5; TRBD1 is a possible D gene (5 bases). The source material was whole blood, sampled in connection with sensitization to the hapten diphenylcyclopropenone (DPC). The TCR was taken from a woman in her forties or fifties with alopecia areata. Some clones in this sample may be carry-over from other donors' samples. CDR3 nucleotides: TGCAGCGTTGGTAACCAGGGCAGCAATCAGCCCCAGCATTTT. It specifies CSVGNQGSNQPQHF. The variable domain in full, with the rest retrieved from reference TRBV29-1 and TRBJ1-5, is SAVISQKPSRDICQRGTSLTIQCQVDSQVTMMFWYRQQPGQSLTLIATANQGSEATYESGFVIDKFPISRPNLTFSTLTVSNMSPEDSSIYLCSVGNQGSNQPQHFGDGTRLSIL.